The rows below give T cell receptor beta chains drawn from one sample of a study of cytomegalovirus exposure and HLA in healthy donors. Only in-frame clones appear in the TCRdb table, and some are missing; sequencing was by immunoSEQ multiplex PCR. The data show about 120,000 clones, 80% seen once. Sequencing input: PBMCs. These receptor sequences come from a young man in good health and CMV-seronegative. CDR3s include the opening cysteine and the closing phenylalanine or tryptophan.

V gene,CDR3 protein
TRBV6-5,CASSTSGGTSYEQYF
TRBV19,CASSSRGFYTGELFF
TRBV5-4,CASSKTGTAFGYTF
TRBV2,CASNLMGSTGELFF
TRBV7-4,CASSLGTGSNQPQHF
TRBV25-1,CASSLVRPQGANGELFF
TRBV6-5,CASSYSSTRISYTF
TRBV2,CASSEGAGLWNTIYF
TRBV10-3,CAISDRLAGAMNEQYF
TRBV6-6,CASSWTVRNIQYF
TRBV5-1,CASSLGAGRSSYNEQFF
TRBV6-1,CASSRDSNQPQHF
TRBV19,CASSLGGQPQHF